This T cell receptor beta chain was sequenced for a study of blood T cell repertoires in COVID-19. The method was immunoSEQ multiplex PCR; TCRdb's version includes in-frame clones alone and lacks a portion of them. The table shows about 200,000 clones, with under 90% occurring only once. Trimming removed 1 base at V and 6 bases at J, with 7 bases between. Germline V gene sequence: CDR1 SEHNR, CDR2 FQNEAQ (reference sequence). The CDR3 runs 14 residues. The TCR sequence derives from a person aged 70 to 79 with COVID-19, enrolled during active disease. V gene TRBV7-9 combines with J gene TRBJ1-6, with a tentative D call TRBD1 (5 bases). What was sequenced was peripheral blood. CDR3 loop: CASSLDDSNSPLHF. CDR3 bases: TGTGCCAGCAGCTTAGATGACAGTAATTCACCCCTCCACTTT.